These T cell receptor beta chains were read from a single sample in a study of T cell responses to AZD1222 COVID-19 vaccine. Method: immunoSEQ multiplex PCR; TCRdb's copy keeps in-frame clones and lacks some. The sample shows 130,000 or so clones, approximately 90% of them seen only once. The sequencing here drew on peripheral blood, taken 28 days after the second AZD1222 dose. The receptor source for this set is an adult who received the AZD1222 COVID-19 vaccine. CDR3s include the opening cysteine and the closing phenylalanine or tryptophan. The order of the fields is V gene, D gene, J gene, clone size, CDR3 DNA, CDR3 protein. The D gene is left open where the match is weak. A row's size may be missing; if present it is once, few, many or a size class.

v_call: TRBV12-3/TRBV12-4
d_call: NA
j_call: TRBJ1-1
clone_size: once
cdr3_nt: TGTGCCAGCATCAGGTTCCAATACACTGAAGCTTTCTTT
cdr3_aa: CASIRFQYTEAFF

v_call: TRBV6-6
d_call: NA
j_call: TRBJ1-2
clone_size: NA
cdr3_nt: TGTGCCAGCAGTTCTTCCGGGACGGTCTATGGCTACACCTTC
cdr3_aa: CASSSSGTVYGYTF

v_call: TRBV11-2
d_call: NA
j_call: TRBJ2-1
clone_size: NA
cdr3_nt: TGTGCCAGCAGCCCTACCAGGGCCCTCAATGAGCAGTTCTTC
cdr3_aa: CASSPTRALNEQFF

v_call: TRBV5-1
d_call: TRBD1
j_call: TRBJ1-1
clone_size: NA
cdr3_nt: TGCGCCAGTAGTCGGGACAGGGCGCCGAACACTGAAGCTTTCTTT
cdr3_aa: CASSRDRAPNTEAFF

v_call: TRBV6-5
d_call: TRBD1
j_call: TRBJ1-2
clone_size: NA
cdr3_nt: TGTGCCAGCAGTTACGGGACAGGGACGATATATGGCTACACCTTC
cdr3_aa: CASSYGTGTIYGYTF

v_call: TRBV6-1
d_call: NA
j_call: TRBJ1-4
clone_size: few
cdr3_nt: TGTGCCAGCAGTGAACGTGGGACGATTAATGAAAAACTGTTTTTT
cdr3_aa: CASSERGTINEKLFF

v_call: TRBV24-1
d_call: NA
j_call: TRBJ2-5
clone_size: once
cdr3_nt: TGTGCCACCCCTGCGGAGACCCAGTACTTC
cdr3_aa: CATPAETQYF

v_call: TRBV5-4
d_call: NA
j_call: TRBJ2-7
clone_size: few
cdr3_nt: TGTGCCAGCAGCTTGGAGGGCAGTTCAAGGGAGCAGTACTTC
cdr3_aa: CASSLEGSSREQYF

v_call: TRBV5-6
d_call: TRBD1
j_call: TRBJ1-4
clone_size: NA
cdr3_nt: TGTGCCAGCAGCTTGGCTGGACAGGGGTATGCAACTAATGAAAAACTGTTTTTT
cdr3_aa: CASSLAGQGYATNEKLFF

v_call: TRBV6-4
d_call: NA
j_call: TRBJ2-5
clone_size: NA
cdr3_nt: TGTGCCACCGCCCGGGGGCCCCAAGAGACCCAGTACTTC
cdr3_aa: CATARGPQETQYF

v_call: TRBV21-1
d_call: NA
j_call: TRBJ2-1
clone_size: NA
cdr3_nt: TGTGCCAGCAGCATACGGACTAGCAGCAACCTCAATGAGCAGTTCTTC
cdr3_aa: CASSIRTSSNLNEQFF

v_call: TRBV21-1
d_call: NA
j_call: TRBJ1-2
clone_size: few
cdr3_nt: TGTGCCAGCAGCAAAGAGAGGTCGGGAGGCTATGGCTACACCTTC
cdr3_aa: CASSKERSGGYGYTF

v_call: TRBV11-1
d_call: NA
j_call: TRBJ1-1
clone_size: NA
cdr3_nt: TGTGCCAGCAGCTTCCCTATGAACACTGAAGCTTTCTTT
cdr3_aa: CASSFPMNTEAFF

v_call: TRBV6-6
d_call: TRBD1
j_call: TRBJ1-2
clone_size: once
cdr3_nt: TGTGCCAGCACCCTACAGGGGGCGGAGGGCTACACCTTC
cdr3_aa: CASTLQGAEGYTF

v_call: TRBV6-5
d_call: NA
j_call: TRBJ2-1
clone_size: few
cdr3_nt: TGTGCCAGCAGCGGCCTTGGGTACAATGAGCAGTTCTTC
cdr3_aa: CASSGLGYNEQFF

v_call: TRBV4-1
d_call: TRBD2
j_call: TRBJ2-1
clone_size: once
cdr3_nt: TGCGCCAGCAGCTACCTAGCGGGAGGTTACAATGAGCAGTTCTTC
cdr3_aa: CASSYLAGGYNEQFF

v_call: TRBV6-6
d_call: NA
j_call: TRBJ1-2
clone_size: NA
cdr3_nt: TGTGCCAGCAGTTCCCCGGGGCAGGGCGTAAACTATGGCTACACCTTC
cdr3_aa: CASSSPGQGVNYGYTF

v_call: TRBV7-2
d_call: NA
j_call: TRBJ1-1
clone_size: NA
cdr3_nt: TGTGCCAGCAGCCCCCGTAAGAGCACTGAAGCTTTCTTT
cdr3_aa: CASSPRKSTEAFF

v_call: TRBV19
d_call: NA
j_call: TRBJ1-4
clone_size: NA
cdr3_nt: TGTGCCAGTAGGTTTCAGGGAACTAATGAAAAACTGTTTTTT
cdr3_aa: CASRFQGTNEKLFF

v_call: TRBV9
d_call: NA
j_call: TRBJ1-6
clone_size: once
cdr3_nt: TGTGCCAGCAGCGCGGTCCCAGGAGGGAATTCACCCCTCCACTTT
cdr3_aa: CASSAVPGGNSPLHF

v_call: TRBV3-1/TRBV3-2
d_call: TRBD1
j_call: TRBJ1-3
clone_size: NA
cdr3_nt: TGTGCCACGTGGGACAGGTCTAACTCTGGAAACACCATATATTTT
cdr3_aa: CATWDRSNSGNTIYF

v_call: TRBV19
d_call: NA
j_call: TRBJ2-2
clone_size: NA
cdr3_nt: TGTGCCAGTAGAAGTGGACAGTACACCGGGGAGCTGTTTTTT
cdr3_aa: CASRSGQYTGELFF

v_call: TRBV3-1/TRBV3-2
d_call: NA
j_call: TRBJ1-2
clone_size: NA
cdr3_nt: TGTGCCAGCAGCCAAGTAGCGGGAGACTACACCTTC
cdr3_aa: CASSQVAGDYTF

v_call: TRBV12-3/TRBV12-4
d_call: NA
j_call: TRBJ1-5
clone_size: NA
cdr3_nt: TGTGCCAGCGTGGGGGAGTTGAATCAGCCCCAGCATTTT
cdr3_aa: CASVGELNQPQHF

v_call: TRBV5-1
d_call: NA
j_call: TRBJ1-3
clone_size: few
cdr3_nt: TGCGCCAGCAGCTTGGGGGACACAGCTGGAAACACCATATATTTT
cdr3_aa: CASSLGDTAGNTIYF